Each of the 2 T cell receptor beta chains below was sequenced from the same sample in a study of technical replicates of blood from a few donors. The repertoire was sequenced with immunoSEQ multiplex PCR; TCRdb's copy has only in-frame clones and lacks some. Among 65,000 to 85,000 clones listed, 95% to 98% were seen once. Sequenced input: T cells isolated from PBMCs. These receptors were obtained from a human donor in good health.

In nucleotides, the CDR3 is TGTGCCAGCCAAGGGACTAGCGGCAATGAGCAGTTCTTC. It codes for CASQGTSGNEQFF. The chain links TRBV7-9 to TRBJ2-1; 11 positions match TRBD2. The CDR3 consists of 13 residues. Germline assignment: CDR1 SEHNR and CDR2 FQNEAQ (reference sequence). The junction had 3 bases not matched to a gene; V was cut back by 8 bases and J by 6 bases. The variable domain in full, with the rest retrieved from reference TRBV7-9 and TRBJ2-1, is DTGVSQNPRHKITKRGQNVTFRCDPISEHNRLYWYRQTLGQGPEFLTYFQNEAQLEKSRLLSDRFSAERPKGSFSTLEIQRTEQGDSAMYLCASQGTSGNEQFFGPGTRLTVL.

CDR3 nucleotides: TGTGCCAGCAGTATCGGACAGAGCTACAATGAGCAGTTCTTC. Translation: CASSIGQSYNEQFF. The chain is built from TRBV6-4 and TRBJ2-1; maybe TRBD1 (6 bases). Trimming left V 5 bases short and J 3 bases short, with 11 bases between. Germline assignment: CDR1 MRHNA and CDR2 SNTAGT. There are 14 residues in the CDR3.